This TCR beta chain comes out of a study of Ad26.COV2.S vaccination and SARS-CoV-2 variants. The length of the CDR3 is 14 residues. Germline CDR1 is SGHRS and CDR2 is YFSETQ. V gave up 0 bases and J gave up 6 bases, with 10 bases separating them. Sample treatment: 15 to 20 received Ad26.COV2.S at low or high dose, single or two shots; about 5 received placebo; per-sample allocation not given. Repertoires come from day 63 after the first vaccine or placebo injection. Expression of Wuhan-strain SARS-CoV-2 spike came from the Ad26 vector that formed the vaccine. TCRdb keeps only in-frame clones here, not all; method: immunoSEQ multiplex PCR. Of roughly 300,000 clones in the sample, roughly nine tenths were seen once.

The rearrangement joins TRBV5-1 to TRBJ1-5, with D unresolved. The TCR sequence derives from a person aged 18-65 years who received the Ad26.COV2.S COVID-19 vaccine or a placebo. Sequencing was performed on peripheral blood, taken in a trial of Ad26.COV2.S vaccine versus placebo. The CDR3 DNA follows: TGCGCCAGCAGCTTGGCAACGGGAGGTCAGCCCCAGCATTTT. Its protein is CASSLATGGQPQHF.